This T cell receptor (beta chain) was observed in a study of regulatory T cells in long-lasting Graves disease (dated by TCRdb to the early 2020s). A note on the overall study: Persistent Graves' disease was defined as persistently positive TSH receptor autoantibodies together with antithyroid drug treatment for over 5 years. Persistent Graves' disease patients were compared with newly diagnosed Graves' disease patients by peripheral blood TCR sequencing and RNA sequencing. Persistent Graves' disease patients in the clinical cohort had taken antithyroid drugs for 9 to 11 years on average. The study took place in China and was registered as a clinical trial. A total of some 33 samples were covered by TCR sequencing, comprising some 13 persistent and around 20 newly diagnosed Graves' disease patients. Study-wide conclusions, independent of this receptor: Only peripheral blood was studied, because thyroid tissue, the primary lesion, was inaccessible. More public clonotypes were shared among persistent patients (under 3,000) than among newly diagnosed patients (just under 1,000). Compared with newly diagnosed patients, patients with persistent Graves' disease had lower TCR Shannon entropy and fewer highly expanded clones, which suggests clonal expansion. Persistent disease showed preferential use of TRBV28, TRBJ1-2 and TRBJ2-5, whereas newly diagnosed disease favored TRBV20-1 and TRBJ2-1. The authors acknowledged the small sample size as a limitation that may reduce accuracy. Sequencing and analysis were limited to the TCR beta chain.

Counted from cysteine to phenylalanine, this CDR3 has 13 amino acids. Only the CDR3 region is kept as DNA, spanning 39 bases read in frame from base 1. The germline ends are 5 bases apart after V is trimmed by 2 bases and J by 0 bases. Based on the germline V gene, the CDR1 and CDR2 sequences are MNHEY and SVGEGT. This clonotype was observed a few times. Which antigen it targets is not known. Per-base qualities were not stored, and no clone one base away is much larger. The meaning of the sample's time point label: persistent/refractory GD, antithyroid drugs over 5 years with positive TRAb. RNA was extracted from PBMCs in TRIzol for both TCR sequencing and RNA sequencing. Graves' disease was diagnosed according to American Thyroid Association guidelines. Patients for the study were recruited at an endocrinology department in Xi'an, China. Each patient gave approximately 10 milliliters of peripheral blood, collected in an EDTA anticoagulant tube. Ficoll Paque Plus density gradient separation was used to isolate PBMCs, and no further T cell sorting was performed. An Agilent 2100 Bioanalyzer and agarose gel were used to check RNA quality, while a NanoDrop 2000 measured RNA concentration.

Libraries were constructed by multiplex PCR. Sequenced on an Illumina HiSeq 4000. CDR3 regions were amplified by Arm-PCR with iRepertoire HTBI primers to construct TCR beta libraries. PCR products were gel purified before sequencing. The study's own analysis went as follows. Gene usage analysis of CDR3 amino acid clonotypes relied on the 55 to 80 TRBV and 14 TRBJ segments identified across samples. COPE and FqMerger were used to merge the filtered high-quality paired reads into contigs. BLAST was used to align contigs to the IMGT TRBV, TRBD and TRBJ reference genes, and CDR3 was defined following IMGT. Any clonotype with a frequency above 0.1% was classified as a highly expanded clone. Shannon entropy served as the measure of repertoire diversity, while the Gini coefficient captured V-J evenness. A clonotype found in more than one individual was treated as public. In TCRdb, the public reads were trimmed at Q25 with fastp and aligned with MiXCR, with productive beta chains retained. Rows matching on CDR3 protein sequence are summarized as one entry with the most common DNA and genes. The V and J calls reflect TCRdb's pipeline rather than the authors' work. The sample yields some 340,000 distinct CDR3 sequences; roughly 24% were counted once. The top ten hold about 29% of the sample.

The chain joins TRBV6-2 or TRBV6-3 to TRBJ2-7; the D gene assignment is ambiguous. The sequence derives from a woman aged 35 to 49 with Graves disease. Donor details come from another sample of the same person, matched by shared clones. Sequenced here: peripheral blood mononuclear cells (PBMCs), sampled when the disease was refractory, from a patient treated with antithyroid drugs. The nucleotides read TGTGCCAGCAGTTACGGTCCCTCCTACGAGCAGTACTTC. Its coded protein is CASSYGPSYEQYF.